This paragraph reports one T cell receptor beta chain. Antigen unknown. The data were obtained in a study of PD-1 blockade in classical Hodgkin lymphoma. General observations from the study: A significant rise in TCR diversity by C4D1 was seen for CD4+ but not CD8+ cells.

V shed 0 bases and J shed 12 bases, with 21 bases lying between them. CDR3 length: 15 amino acids. CDR1 is SGHKS and CDR2 is YYEKEE in the germline V gene (reference sequence). Measured with immunoSEQ multiplex PCR; TCRdb has only the in-frame clones, and not every one. This sample has about 22,000 clones; approximately 67% occur once, and the top ten carry around 1.2%. Documented time point: cycle 4 day 1 (C4D1), after 6 weeks of nivolumab. All patients experienced relapse after autologous stem cell transplantation, and brentuximab vedotin exposure was variable. The study purified CD4+ T cells from thawed PBMCs using magnetic negative selection. Patients showed best responses of complete response, partial response or progressive disease.

The V and J genes are TRBV5-5 and TRBJ2-5; TRBD1 or TRBD2 may be the D gene (5 bases each). This specimen was CD4+ T cells from blood, taken before the fourth cycle of nivolumab. The sequence derives from a human donor with classical Hodgkin lymphoma. CDR3 nucleotide sequence: TGTGCCAGCAGCTTGGGGCTGGGGAGAGGGGACCCAGAGTACTTC. It translates to CASSLGLGRGDPEYF.